A single sample gave rise to the 21 T cell receptor beta chains below, sequenced in a study of blood T cells in healthy people across ages. For the second PCR, which ran for roughly 6 to 12 cycles, a sample-barcoded 5' primer and a J-beta primer mix were used. Using its own MiXCR run on the 5' RACE reads, TCRdb lists one record per CDR3 protein. The sample has roughly 1.5 million distinct CDR3 sequences; roughly two fifths are singletons. The sequencing input was blood. All receptors derive from a woman between 18 and 30 years old in good health.

The V gene is TRBV6-6, the J gene TRBJ1-2, with 7 bases matching TRBD1. The CDR3 runs to 16 residues. With 2 bases clipped from V and 1 base from J, the junction kept 7 bases outside the gene matches. Germline assignment: CDR1 MNHNY and CDR2 SVGAGI (reference sequence). The CDR3 coding sequence is TGTGCCAGCAGTTACGGGGCAGGGGGGAATAACTATGGCTACACCTTC. Translating it yields CASSYGAGGNNYGYTF.

This clonotype was observed a handful of times. The genes are TRBV9 and TRBJ2-1, with 8 positions matching TRBD2. CDR1 and CDR2 (germline): SGDLS, YYNGEE. The CDR3 contains 15 residues. V was pared by 4 bases and J by 4 bases, with 7 bases of the junction left unmatched. The DNA of the CDR3 is TGTGCCAGCAGCTCGGGAGGGGGAACTTACAATGAGCAGTTCTTC. Amino acid sequence: CASSSGGGTYNEQFF.

The chain couples TRBV7-2 to TRBJ2-2; 8 bases are shared with TRBD2. V was clipped by 0 bases and J by 4 bases; unmatched bases: 1. Germline V gene lookup returns CDR1 SGHTA and CDR2 FQGNSA. The CDR3 length is 15 residues. In DNA, the CDR3 is TGTGCCAGCAGCTTAGCTCTAGCGGGCACCGGGGAGCTGTTTTTT. Protein product: CASSLALAGTGELFF.

The chain is built from TRBV9 and TRBJ1-4, with 7 nucleotides matching TRBD1. Germline trimming cut 2 bases from V and 3 bases from J; bases unmatched to any gene: 7. This CDR3 has 16 residues. CDR1 and CDR2 from the germline V gene are SGDLS and YYNGEE. CDR3 nucleotides: TGTGCCAGCAGCGTGACCGGGACAGCCCCTAATGAAAAACTGTTTTTT. This codes for CASSVTGTAPNEKLFF.

The CDR3 DNA reads TGTGCCACCCGCGTTCCCAGAGGACAAAAACTGTTTTTT. It codes for CATRVPRGQKLFF. The chain joins TRBV24-1 to TRBJ1-4; D call uncertain. The length of the CDR3 is 13 residues. V dropped 9 bases and J dropped 9 bases, with 16 bases sitting between them. The germline V gene has CDR1 KGHDR and CDR2 SFDVKD.

CDR3 in DNA: TGTGCCAGCAGTCCAAGATGGGACAGCAATGAGCAGTTCTTC. This sequence encodes CASSPRWDSNEQFF. This rearrangement joins TRBV2 to TRBJ2-1, with 7 bases fitting TRBD1. The CDR3 runs to 14 residues. The V and J ends lost 5 bases and 6 bases, in that order; junction bases with no gene match: 7. Germline values: CDR1 SNHLY, CDR2 FYNNEI.

This chain links TRBV28 with TRBJ2-5; 9 bases align to TRBD2. This CDR3 is built from 17 residues. V shed 4 bases and J 11 bases; nucleotides not matched to a gene: 20. Germline lookup yields CDR1 MDHEN and CDR2 SYDVKM. This chain's CDR3 is CASSSEIIAGDRTLQYF. The DNA for the CDR3 is TGTGCCAGCAGTTCGGAAATTATAGCGGGGGATAGGACTTTGCAGTACTTC. Supplemented by reference TRBV28 and TRBJ2-5, the full variable domain reads DVKVTQSSRYLVKRTGEKVFLECVQDMDHENMFWYRQDPGLGLRLIYFSYDVKMKEKGDIPEGYSVSREKKERFSLILESASTNQTSMYLCASSSEIIAGDRTLQYFGPGTRLLVL.

With regard to this clonotype: This may stem from a read error, because a much larger clone lies one nucleotide away. CDR3 amino acids: CATSRGGKNEKLFF. The CDR3 DNA reads as TGTGCCACCAGCAGAGGGGGGAAAAATGAAAAACTGTTTTTT. The genes are TRBV15 and TRBJ1-4, with TRBD1 as a possible D gene (5 bases). Germline V lookup: CDR1 LNHNV, CDR2 YYDKDF (reference sequence). V lost 1 base and J lost 5, with 8 bases in between. The CDR3 is 14 residues long.

V usage is TRBV5-5 and J usage is TRBJ1-6; D perhaps matches TRBD1 (5 bases). The V end was cut by 0 bases, the J end by 10 bases, with 11 bases between. The CDR3 is 14 amino acids. Looked up from germline, CDR1 is SGHKS and CDR2 is YYEKEE (reference sequence). CDR3 in DNA: TGTGCCAGCAGCTTGGATCTAAGGGACTCACCCCTCCACTTT. It yields the protein CASSLDLRDSPLHF.

A note on this clonotype: Compared with germline, one end of the junction differs, possibly owing to a read error. The chain employs TRBV6-2 or TRBV6-3 and TRBJ2-3; TRBD2 aligns across 8 bases. The length of the CDR3 is 13 residues. Germline CDR1 MNHEY, CDR2 SVGEGT. The CDR3 is CASISGATGTQYF. CDR3 sequence (DNA): TGTGCCAGCATTAGCGGGGCCACAGGTACGCAGTATTTT.

The V gene is TRBV6-5, the J gene TRBJ2-5; 9 bases fit TRBD2. The CDR3 covers 15 residues. Germline loops: CDR1 MNHEY, CDR2 SVGAGI. V lost 2 bases and J lost 11; bases outside the gene matches: 12. CDR3 in DNA: TGTGCCAGCAGTTACGAGCGGGAGGTATCCAATGAGCAGTACTTC. Protein sequence: CASSYEREVSNEQYF.

The chain couples TRBV29-1 to TRBJ2-3; D unclear. This CDR3 has 16 amino acids. Germline CDR1 reads SQVTM; CDR2 reads ANQGSEA. Trimming took 3 bases from V and 4 from J, leaving 20 bases between them. The CDR3 sequence is CSVDLPLVGASDTQYF. The CDR3 bases are TGCAGCGTTGACCTTCCCCTGGTTGGAGCTTCAGATACGCAGTATTTT.

V gene TRBV29-1 combines with J gene TRBJ2-5; D ambiguous. Per germline, CDR1 SQVTM and CDR2 ANQGSEA. CDR3 length: 12 residues. Deletions cut 7 bases from V and 0 bases from J, with 9 bases between. The CDR3 region has the DNA TGCAGCGCCGGACGGAACCAAGAGACCCAGTACTTC. This translates into CSAGRNQETQYF.

There are many counts of this clonotype. The junction departs from the called germline gene at one end, perhaps through a read error. The rearrangement links TRBV5-1 to TRBJ1-1, with unresolved D. CDR1 is SGHRS and CDR2 is YFSETQ in the germline V gene. This CDR3 has 13 residues. The DNA of the CDR3 is TGTGCCAGCAGTGTTACACAAAACACTGAAGCTTTCTTT. Its translation: CASSVTQNTEAFF.

J is TRBJ1-2 and V is TRBV14, with D perhaps matching TRBD1 (5 bases). CDR3 length: 16 residues. The germline CDR1 and CDR2 sequences are SGHDN and FVKESK. The V gene lost 1 base and the J gene lost 4 bases, with 16 bases spanning the gap. The CDR3 spells CASSQANRGPSYGYTF. In DNA form, the CDR3 reads TGTGCCAGCAGCCAAGCTAATCGGGGACCGTCCTATGGCTACACCTTC.

This sequence joins TRBV5-1 and TRBJ2-1; D might be TRBD1 (6 bases). This CDR3 comprises 16 residues. V lost 6 bases and J 1 base, leaving 17 bases between the germline ends. The germline V gene encodes CDR1 SGHRS and CDR2 YFSETQ. CDR3 amino acids: CASTHTTGISYNEQFF. CDR3 coding DNA: TGCGCCAGCACACATACTACAGGGATTTCCTACAATGAGCAGTTCTTC.

The chain couples TRBV4-1 to TRBJ2-2, with TRBD2 matching over 7 bases. In germline, CDR1 is MGHRA, CDR2 YSYEKL. The CDR3 loop spans 13 amino acids. V lost 6 bases, J lost 6 bases, and 4 bases stayed unmatched. The CDR3 here is CASRGGGAGELFF. The CDR3 DNA reads TGCGCCAGCAGGGGCGGGGGAGCCGGGGAGCTGTTTTTT.

This clonotype was seen a few times. The chain joins TRBV13 to TRBJ1-2; 7 bases agree with TRBD1. The CDR3 is 15 residues long. Germline V CDR1 and CDR2: PRHDT, FYEKMQ (reference sequence). With V trimmed by 4 bases and J by 4 bases, 9 bases remained unmatched. The CDR3 DNA reads as TGTGCCAGCAGCTCCCGGGACAGAGGTTTCTATGGCTACACCTTC. Translation: CASSSRDRGFYGYTF.

This clonotype has more than one count but fewer than ten. V and J are TRBV2 and TRBJ2-4; 7 bases line up with TRBD1. In germline, CDR1 is SNHLY, CDR2 FYNNEI. The CDR3 contains 15 residues. V was clipped by 6 bases and J by 2 bases; unmatched bases: 7. The CDR3 sequence is CASSAQGTTKNIQYF. The DNA for the CDR3 is TGTGCCAGCAGCGCACAGGGGACGACCAAAAACATTCAGTACTTC.

The chain combines TRBV9 with TRBJ2-1; TRBD2 matches 7 bases. Germline values: CDR1 SGDLS, CDR2 YYNGEE. V lost 3 bases, J lost 7 bases, and 7 bases stayed unmatched. This CDR3 is built from 14 residues. In nucleotides, the CDR3 is TGTGCCAGCAGCGAAAGCGGGATAATTAATGAGCAGTTCTTC. It encodes CASSESGIINEQFF.

In this sample, this clonotype turned up many times. The gene calls are TRBV6-5 and TRBJ2-3; D unclear. CDR1 is MNHEY and CDR2 is SVGAGI in the germline V gene. Trimming stripped 4 bases from V and 6 bases from J, with 11 bases between. The CDR3 sequence is 13 residues long. The CDR3 spells CASSFRGLDTQYF. Written as DNA, the CDR3 is TGTGCCAGCAGTTTCAGAGGCTTGGATACGCAGTATTTT.